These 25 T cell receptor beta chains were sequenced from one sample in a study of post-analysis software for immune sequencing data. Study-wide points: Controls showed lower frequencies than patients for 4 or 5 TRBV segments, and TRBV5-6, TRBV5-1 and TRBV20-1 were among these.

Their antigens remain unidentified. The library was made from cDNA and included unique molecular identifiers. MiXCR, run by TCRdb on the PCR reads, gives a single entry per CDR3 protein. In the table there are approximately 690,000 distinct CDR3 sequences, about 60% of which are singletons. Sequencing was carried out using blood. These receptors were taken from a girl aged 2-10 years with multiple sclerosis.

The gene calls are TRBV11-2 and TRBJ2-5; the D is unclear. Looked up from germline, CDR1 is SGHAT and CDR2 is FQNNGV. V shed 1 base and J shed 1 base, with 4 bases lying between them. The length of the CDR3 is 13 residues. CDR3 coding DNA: TGTGCCAGCAGCTTAGCCTTCCAAGAGACCCAGTACTTC. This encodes CASSLAFQETQYF.

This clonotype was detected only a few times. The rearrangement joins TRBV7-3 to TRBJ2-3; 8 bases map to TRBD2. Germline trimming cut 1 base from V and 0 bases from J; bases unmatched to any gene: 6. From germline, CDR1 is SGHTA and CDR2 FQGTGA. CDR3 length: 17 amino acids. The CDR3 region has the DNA TGTGCCAGCAGCTTAAGGCCGACTAGCGTAAGCACAGATACGCAGTATTTT. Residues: CASSLRPTSVSTDTQYF.

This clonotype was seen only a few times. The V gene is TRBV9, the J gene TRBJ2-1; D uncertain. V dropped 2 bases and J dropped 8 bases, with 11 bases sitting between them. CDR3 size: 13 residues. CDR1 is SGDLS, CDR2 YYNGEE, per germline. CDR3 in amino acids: CASSVFVGHEQFF. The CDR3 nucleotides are TGTGCCAGCAGCGTGTTTGTGGGCCATGAGCAGTTCTTC.

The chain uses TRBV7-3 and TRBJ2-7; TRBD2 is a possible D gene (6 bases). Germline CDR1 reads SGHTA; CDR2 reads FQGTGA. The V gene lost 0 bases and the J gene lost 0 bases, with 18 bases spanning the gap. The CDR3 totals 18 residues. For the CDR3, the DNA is TGTGCCAGCAGCTTAACCCCGGGGGTTCTAGGGAGCTCCTACGAGCAGTACTTC. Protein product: CASSLTPGVLGSSYEQYF.

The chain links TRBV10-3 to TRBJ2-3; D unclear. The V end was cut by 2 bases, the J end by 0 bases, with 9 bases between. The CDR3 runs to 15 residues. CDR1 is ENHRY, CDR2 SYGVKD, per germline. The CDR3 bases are TGTGCCATCAGTGAGAAGGACCCTAGCACAGATACGCAGTATTTT. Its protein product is CAISEKDPSTDTQYF.

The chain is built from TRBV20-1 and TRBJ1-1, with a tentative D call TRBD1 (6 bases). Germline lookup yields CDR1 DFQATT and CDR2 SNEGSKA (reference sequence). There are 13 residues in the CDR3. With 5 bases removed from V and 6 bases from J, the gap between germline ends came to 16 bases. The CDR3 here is CSAVQGAWAEAFF. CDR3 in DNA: TGCAGTGCTGTACAGGGCGCATGGGCTGAAGCTTTCTTT.

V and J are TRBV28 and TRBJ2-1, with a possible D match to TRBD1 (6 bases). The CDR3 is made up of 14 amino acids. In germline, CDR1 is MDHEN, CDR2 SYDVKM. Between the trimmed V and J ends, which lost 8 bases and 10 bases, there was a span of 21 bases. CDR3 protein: CASAPARDTTEQFF. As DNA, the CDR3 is TGTGCCAGCGCCCCCGCCCGGGACACTACCGAGCAGTTCTTC.

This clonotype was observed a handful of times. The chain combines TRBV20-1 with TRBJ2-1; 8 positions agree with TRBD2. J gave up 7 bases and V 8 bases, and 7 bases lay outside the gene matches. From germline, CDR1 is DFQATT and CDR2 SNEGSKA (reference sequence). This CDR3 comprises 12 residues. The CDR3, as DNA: TGCAGTTGCCGGGAGGGCCGGAATGAGCAGTTCTTC. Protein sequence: CSCREGRNEQFF.

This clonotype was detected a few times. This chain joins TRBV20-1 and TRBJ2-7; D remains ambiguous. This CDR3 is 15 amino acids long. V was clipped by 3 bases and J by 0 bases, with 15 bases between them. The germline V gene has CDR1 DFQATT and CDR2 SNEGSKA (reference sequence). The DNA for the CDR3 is TGCAGTGCTAGCCAGGTCGGCCATTTCTCCTACGAGCAGTACTTC. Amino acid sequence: CSASQVGHFSYEQYF.

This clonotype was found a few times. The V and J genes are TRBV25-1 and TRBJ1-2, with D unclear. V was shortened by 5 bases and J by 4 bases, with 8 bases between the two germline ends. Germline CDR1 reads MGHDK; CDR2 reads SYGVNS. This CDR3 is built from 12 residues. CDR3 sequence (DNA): TGTGCCAGCAGTCTAGGGTTCTATGGCTACACCTTC. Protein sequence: CASSLGFYGYTF.

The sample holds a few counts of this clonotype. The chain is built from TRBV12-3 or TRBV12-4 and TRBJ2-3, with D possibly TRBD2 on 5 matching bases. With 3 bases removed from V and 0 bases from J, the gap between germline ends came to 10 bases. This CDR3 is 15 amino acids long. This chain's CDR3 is CASSFLAASTDTQYF. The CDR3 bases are TGTGCCAGCAGTTTTCTAGCAGCTAGCACAGATACGCAGTATTTT.

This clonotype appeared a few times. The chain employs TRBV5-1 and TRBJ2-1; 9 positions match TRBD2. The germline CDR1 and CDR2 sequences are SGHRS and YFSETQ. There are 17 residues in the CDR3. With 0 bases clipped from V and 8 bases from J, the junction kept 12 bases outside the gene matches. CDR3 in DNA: TGCGCCAGCAGCTTGGGAGGCGCTAGCGGGGAGTGGGATGAGCAGTTCTTC. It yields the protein CASSLGGASGEWDEQFF. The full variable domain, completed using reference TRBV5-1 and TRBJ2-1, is KAGVTQTPRYLIKTRGQQVTLSCSPISGHRSVSWYQQTPGQGLQFLFEYFSETQRNKGNFPGRFSGRQFSNSRSEMNVSTLELGDSALYLCASSLGGASGEWDEQFFGPGTRLTVL.

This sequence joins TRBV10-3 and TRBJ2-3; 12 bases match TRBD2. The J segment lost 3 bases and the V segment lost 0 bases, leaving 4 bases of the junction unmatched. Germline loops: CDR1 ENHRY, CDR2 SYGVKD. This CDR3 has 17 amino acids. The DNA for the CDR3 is TGTGCCATCAGTGAGTCCTTAACTAGCGGGGGGACAGATACGCAGTATTTT. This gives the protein CAISESLTSGGTDTQYF.

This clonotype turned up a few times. The CDR3 nucleotides read TGCGCCAGCAGCTTGGTAGGGGACACCTTCTACGAGCAGTACTTC. This codes for CASSLVGDTFYEQYF. The chain is built from TRBV5-1 and TRBJ2-7; the D gene is possibly TRBD1 (6 bases). The CDR3 is 15 residues long. The germline gives CDR1 SGHRS, CDR2 YFSETQ. The V and J ends lost 0 bases and 3 bases respectively, with 13 bases between them.

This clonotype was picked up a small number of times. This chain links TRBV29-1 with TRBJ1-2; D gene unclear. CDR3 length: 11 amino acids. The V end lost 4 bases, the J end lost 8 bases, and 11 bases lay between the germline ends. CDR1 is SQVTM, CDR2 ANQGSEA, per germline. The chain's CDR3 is CSVVQLRGYTF. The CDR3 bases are TGCAGCGTTGTGCAGTTGCGGGGCTACACCTTC.

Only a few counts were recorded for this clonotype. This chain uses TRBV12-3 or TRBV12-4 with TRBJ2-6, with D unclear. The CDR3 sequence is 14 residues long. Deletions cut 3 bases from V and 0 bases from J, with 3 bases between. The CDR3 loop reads CASSFLSGANVLTF. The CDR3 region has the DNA TGTGCCAGCAGTTTTCTCTCTGGGGCCAACGTCCTGACTTTC.

CDR3 in DNA: TGCAGTGCGCCCGGGACTAGCGGGTCATGGCAAGATACGCAGTATTTT. It encodes CSAPGTSGSWQDTQYF. The chain joins TRBV20-1 to TRBJ2-3, with 12 bases identical to TRBD2. The junction had 12 bases not matched to a gene; V was cut back by 6 bases and J by 5 bases. This CDR3 is built from 16 residues. In germline, CDR1 is DFQATT, CDR2 SNEGSKA (reference sequence).

CDR3 region: CASSYLGRGDEQFF. DNA of the CDR3: TGTGCCAGCAGTTACCTGGGCAGGGGAGATGAGCAGTTCTTC. The V gene is TRBV6-6, the J gene TRBJ2-1; TRBD1 is a possible D gene (6 bases). The germline V gene encodes CDR1 MNHNY and CDR2 SVGAGI (reference sequence). There are 14 residues in the CDR3. V was cut by 2 bases and J by 8 bases, with 13 bases left in between.

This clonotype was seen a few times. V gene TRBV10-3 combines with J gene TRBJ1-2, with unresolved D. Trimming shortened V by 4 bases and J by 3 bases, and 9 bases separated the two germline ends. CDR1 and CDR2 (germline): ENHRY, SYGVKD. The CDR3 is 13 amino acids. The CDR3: CAISGPVDYGYTF. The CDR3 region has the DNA TGTGCCATCAGTGGGCCTGTGGACTATGGCTACACCTTC.

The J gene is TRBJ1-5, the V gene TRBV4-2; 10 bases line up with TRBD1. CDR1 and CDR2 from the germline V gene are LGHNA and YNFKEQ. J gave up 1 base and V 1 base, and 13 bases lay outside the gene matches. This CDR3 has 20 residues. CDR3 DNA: TGTGCCAGCAGCCAAGCGGTTGCGGGACAGGGGAGAGTGAGCAATCAGCCCCAGCATTTT. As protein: CASSQAVAGQGRVSNQPQHF.

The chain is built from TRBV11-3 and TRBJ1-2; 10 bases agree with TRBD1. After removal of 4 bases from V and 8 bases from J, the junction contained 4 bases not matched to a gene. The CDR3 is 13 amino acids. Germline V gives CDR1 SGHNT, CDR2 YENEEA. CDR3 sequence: CASSWDRGNGYTF. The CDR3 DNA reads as TGTGCCAGCAGCTGGGACAGGGGAAACGGCTACACCTTC.

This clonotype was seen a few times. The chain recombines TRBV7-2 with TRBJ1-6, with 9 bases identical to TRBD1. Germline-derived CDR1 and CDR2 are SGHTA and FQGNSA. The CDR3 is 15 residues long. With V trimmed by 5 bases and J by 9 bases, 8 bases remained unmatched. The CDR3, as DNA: TGTGCCAGCAGCGGCCCGACAGGGGGAAGTTCACCCCTCCACTTT. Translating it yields CASSGPTGGSSPLHF.

The CDR3: CSVERIGNLEQFF. In DNA, the CDR3 is TGCAGCGTTGAAAGGATAGGGAATCTTGAGCAGTTCTTC. The rearrangement links TRBV29-1 to TRBJ2-1; the D is unclear. This CDR3 is built from 13 residues. Trimming cost V 2 bases and J 9 bases, with 14 bases left between them. In germline, CDR1 is SQVTM, CDR2 ANQGSEA.

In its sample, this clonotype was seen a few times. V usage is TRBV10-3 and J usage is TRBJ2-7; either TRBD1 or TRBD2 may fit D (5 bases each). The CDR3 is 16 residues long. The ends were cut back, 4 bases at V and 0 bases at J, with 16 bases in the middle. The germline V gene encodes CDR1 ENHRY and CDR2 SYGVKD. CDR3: CAISVPRDGSSYEQYF. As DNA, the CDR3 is TGTGCCATCAGTGTTCCCAGGGATGGGAGCTCCTACGAGCAGTACTTC.

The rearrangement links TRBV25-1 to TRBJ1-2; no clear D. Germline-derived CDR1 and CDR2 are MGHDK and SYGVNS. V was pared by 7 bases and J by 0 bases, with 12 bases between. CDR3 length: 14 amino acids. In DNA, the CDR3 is TGTGCCAGCAAATTGGACGGGACTAACTATGGCTACACCTTC. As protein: CASKLDGTNYGYTF.